This T cell receptor (beta chain) was identified during a study of Graves' ophthalmopathy and Graves' hyperthyroidism. Study results and limitations: In blood, most expanded thyroid clonotypes above 0.001 frequency were also detected.

RNA transcripts were the source from which TCR beta CDR3 regions were amplified. HTBI primers primed a first-round RT-PCR, and a second-round multiplex PCR followed. TCRdb fed the multiplex PCR reads into MiXCR, producing one record per CDR3 protein. The table lists about 150,000 distinct CDR3 sequences, over 35% of them singletons, with approximately 5.5% in the top ten. Comments on this clonotype: Its antigen is unidentified.

PBMCs stemmed from 10 ml of fresh peripheral blood. The V and J ends lost 1 base and 4 bases respectively, with 10 bases between them. This CDR3 is built from 14 residues. The gene calls are TRBV12-3 or TRBV12-4 and TRBJ2-5; D gene ambiguous. The sequencing input was peripheral blood. The source of this sequence is a woman between 40 and 55 years old with Graves' ophthalmopathy. The CDR3 sequence is CASSLEPNGETQYF. CDR3 coding DNA: TGTGCCAGCAGTTTAGAACCTAACGGAGAGACCCAGTACTTC.